Listed below are T cell receptor beta chains from one sample, sequenced in a study of cytomegalovirus exposure and HLA in healthy donors. TCRdb keeps only in-frame clones here, not all; method: immunoSEQ multiplex PCR. The sample lists 150,000 to 200,000 clones; roughly 80% were seen once. Sequencing was done on a sample of PBMCs. Source of these receptors: a man aged 25-40 years in good health and CMV-seropositive. The CDR3 runs from the conserved cysteine through the conserved F or W. Fields, in order: D gene, V gene, J gene, clone size, CDR3 DNA, CDR3 protein. D genes are given only for firm matches. Some rows have no size entry. The others give once, few or many, or a class for an expanded clone.

>TRBD1|TRBV5-6|TRBJ2-7|-
TGTGCCAGCAGCAGCAGGGACAGATGGGTCGAGCAGTACTTC
CASSSRDRWVEQYF
>-|TRBV6-5|TRBJ2-3|-
TGTGCCAGCAGTTACGGGGGGGCCACAGATACGCAGTATTTT
CASSYGGATDTQYF
>TRBD2|TRBV7-9|TRBJ2-1|-
TGTGCCAGCAGCCTAGGACTAGCTTTGAATGAGCAGTTCTTC
CASSLGLALNEQFF
>-|TRBV2|TRBJ2-4|-
TGTGCCAGCACTTTAGAGGCACTAGCCAAAAACATTCAGTACTTC
CASTLEALAKNIQYF
>TRBD2|TRBV28|TRBJ2-7|once
TGTGCCAGCAGATTAGCGGGAGTAAGAGAGCAGTACTTC
CASRLAGVREQYF
>TRBD2|TRBV27|TRBJ2-1|-
TGTGCCAGCAGTTCCCTCACTCCCACTAGCGGCTTAAGCTCCTACAATGAGCAGTTCTTC
CASSSLTPTSGLSSYNEQFF
>-|TRBV5-1|TRBJ1-6|-
TGCGCCAGCAGCTTTCAGGGCTATAATTCACCCCTCCACTTT
CASSFQGYNSPLHF
>-|TRBV14|TRBJ2-5|-
TGTGCCAGCAGCCAAGCAGGGTGGTACCAAGAGACCCAGTACTTC
CASSQAGWYQETQYF
>-|TRBV28|TRBJ1-2|once
TGTGCCAGCAGAGACAGTGGTGGCTATGGCTACACCTTC
CASRDSGGYGYTF
>TRBD1|TRBV6-5|TRBJ1-2|-
TGTGCCAGCAGTTACCAGGGACAGGGGAATGGCTACACCTTC
CASSYQGQGNGYTF
>-|TRBV14|TRBJ2-2|-
TGTGCCAGCAGCCAAGGACAGGGAGGCACCGGGGAGCTGTTTTTT
CASSQGQGGTGELFF
>-|TRBV5-1|TRBJ2-2|-
TGCGCCAGCAGCAACGGACAGACAAACACCGGGGAGCTGTTTTTT
CASSNGQTNTGELFF
>TRBD1|TRBV19|TRBJ1-6|once
TGTGCCAGTAACCAAGGGTTACAGGGGGCACCCCTCCACTTT
CASNQGLQGAPLHF
>-|TRBV5-1|TRBJ2-2|few
TGCGCCAGCAGCTTGGGAGCGCTGAACACCGGGGAGCTGTTTTTT
CASSLGALNTGELFF
>TRBD1|TRBV7-8|TRBJ1-1|-
TGTGCCAGCAGCCACTGGGGGGGGACAGGGCGAACTGAAGCTTTCTTT
CASSHWGGTGRTEAFF
>TRBD1|TRBV5-1|TRBJ1-1|once
TGCGCCAGCAGCGGGACAGACACTGAAGCTTTCTTT
CASSGTDTEAFF
>-|TRBV5-1|TRBJ2-3|-
TGCGCCAGCAGCTTGGTAGCGTCCCTTAGCACAGATACGCAGTATTTT
CASSLVASLSTDTQYF
>-|TRBV25-1|TRBJ2-7|few
TGTGCCAGCAGTGGAGACCGGGACTCAGCCTTGAGGGAGCAGTACTTC
CASSGDRDSALREQYF